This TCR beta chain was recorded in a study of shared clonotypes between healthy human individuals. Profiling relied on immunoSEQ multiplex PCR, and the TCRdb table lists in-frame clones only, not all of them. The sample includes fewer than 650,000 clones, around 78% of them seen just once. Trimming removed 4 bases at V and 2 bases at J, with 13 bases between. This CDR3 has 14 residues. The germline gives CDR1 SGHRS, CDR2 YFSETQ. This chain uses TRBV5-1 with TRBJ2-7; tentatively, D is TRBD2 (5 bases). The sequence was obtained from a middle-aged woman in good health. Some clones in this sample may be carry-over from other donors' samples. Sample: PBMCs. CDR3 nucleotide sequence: TGCGCCAGCAGCGAGGCGAGCGGAACCTACGAGCAGTACTTC. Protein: CASSEASGTYEQYF.